The source of this TCR beta chain is a study of blood T cell repertoires in COVID-19. Background on the study: Sources were T cells, B-cell-depleted T cells, or PBMCs; the material itself was cDNA or gDNA.

Trimming stripped 8 bases from V and 7 bases from J, with 12 bases between. The CDR3 totals 11 residues. Germline V gene lookup returns CDR1 MNHEY and CDR2 SVGAGI. Only in-frame clones appear in the TCRdb table, and some are missing; sequencing was by immunoSEQ multiplex PCR. This repertoire shows 340,000 or so clones, 65% to 90% found once; its top ten account for about 4.2%. Material: PBMCs or T cells enriched from blood (not recorded which). The rearrangement links TRBV6-5 to TRBJ2-7; tentatively, D is TRBD1 (5 bases). The sequence derives from a woman aged 40 to 49 with acute COVID-19. For the CDR3, the DNA is TGTGCCAGCGCGCAGGGTTGGGAGCAGTACTTC. Amino acid sequence: CASAQGWEQYF.